The clone carrying this T cell receptor beta chain was observed many times. The data belong to a study of response to subunit inactivated influenza vaccine. V was clipped by 3 bases and J by 0 bases, with 6 bases between them. Germline V gene lookup returns CDR1 SGDLS and CDR2 YYNGEE. The CDR3 is 13 residues long. One entry per CDR3 protein results from TCRdb running MiXCR on the RT-PCR reads. Of roughly 190,000 distinct CDR3 sequences listed, 12% are singletons. Another study also made use of these data, one on T cells expressing NK-cell markers. That report adds: Production of TCR beta cDNA relied on 5'RACE template switching with UMIs. Investigators obtained TCR beta repertoires from sorted CD3+CD56+NKG2C+, CD3+CD56+NKG2C- and CD3+CD56-NKG2C+ T cells.

This rearrangement joins TRBV9 to TRBJ1-1; no definite D call. This clonotype originated in a man aged 50 or older who received an inactivated influenza vaccine. The sample in question was CD8+ T cells sorted from PBMCs, obtained 11 to 12 days after vaccination. DNA for the CDR3: TGTGCCAGCAGCGCGGCCGTGAACACTGAAGCTTTCTTT. Translation: CASSAAVNTEAFF.